This T cell receptor beta chain was identified in a study of blood T cell repertoires in COVID-19. Overall study: Sites across the United States, Italy and Spain contributed samples from acute and convalescent COVID-19. T cells, B-cell-depleted T cells, or PBMCs provided the cDNA or gDNA that served as material.

As handled by the study authors: For nucleated cells, counts were estimated from reference gene primer amplification. Assay: immunoSEQ multiplex PCR; the TCRdb copy retains only in-frame clones and omits some. For V, J and clone size, that table is used; D and trimming come from the DNA. The sample yields about 44,000 clones, 80% to 90% seen once. The material sequenced was peripheral blood. The source is a human donor in a cohort sampled during active COVID-19.

CDR3 in amino acids: CASSPPSTAYNEQFF. CDR3 nucleotide sequence: TGTGCCAGCTCACCTCCTTCGACAGCCTACAATGAGCAGTTCTTC. The V call is TRBV18, the J call TRBJ2-1, with D possibly TRBD1 on 5 matching bases. Deletions cut 3 bases from V and 2 bases from J, with 11 bases between. CDR1 is KGHSH, CDR2 LQKENI, per germline. The CDR3 totals 15 residues. Variable domain in full (rest from reference TRBV18 and TRBJ2-1): NAGVMQNPRHLVRRRGQEARLRCSPMKGHSHVYWYRQLPEEGLKFMVYLQKENIIDESGMPKERFSAEFPKEGPSILRIQQVVRGDSAAYFCASSPPSTAYNEQFFGPGTRLTVL.